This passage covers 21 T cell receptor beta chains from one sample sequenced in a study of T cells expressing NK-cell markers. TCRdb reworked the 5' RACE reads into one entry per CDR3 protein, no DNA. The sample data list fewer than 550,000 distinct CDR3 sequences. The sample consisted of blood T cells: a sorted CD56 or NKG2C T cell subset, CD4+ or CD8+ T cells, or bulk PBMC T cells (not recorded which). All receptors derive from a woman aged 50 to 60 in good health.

Here the CDR3 reads CASSQDTGLATGELFF. V usage is TRBV3-1 and J usage is TRBJ2-2; TCRdb proposes TRBD2, but this gene call is untestable without DNA. CDR3 size: 16 residues. CDR1 LGHDT and CDR2 YNNKEL come from the germline V gene (reference sequence).

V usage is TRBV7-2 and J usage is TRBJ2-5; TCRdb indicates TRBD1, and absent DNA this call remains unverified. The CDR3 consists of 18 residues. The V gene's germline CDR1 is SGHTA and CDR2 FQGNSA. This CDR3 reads CASSSTPSRFFRQETQYF.

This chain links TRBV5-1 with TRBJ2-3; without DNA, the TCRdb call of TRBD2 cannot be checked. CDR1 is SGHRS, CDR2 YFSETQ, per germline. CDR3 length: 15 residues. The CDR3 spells CASMGRLAGEATQYF.

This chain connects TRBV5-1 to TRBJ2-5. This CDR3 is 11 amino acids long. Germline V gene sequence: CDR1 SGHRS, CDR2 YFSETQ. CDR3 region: CASRVMETQYF.

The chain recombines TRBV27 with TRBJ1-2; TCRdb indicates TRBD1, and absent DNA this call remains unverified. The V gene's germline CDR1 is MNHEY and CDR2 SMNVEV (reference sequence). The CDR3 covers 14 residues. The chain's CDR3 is CASSRTGTNYGYTF.

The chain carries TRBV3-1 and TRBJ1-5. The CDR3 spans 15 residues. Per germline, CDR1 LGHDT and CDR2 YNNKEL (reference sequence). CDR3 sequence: CASSQDNTKNQPQHF.

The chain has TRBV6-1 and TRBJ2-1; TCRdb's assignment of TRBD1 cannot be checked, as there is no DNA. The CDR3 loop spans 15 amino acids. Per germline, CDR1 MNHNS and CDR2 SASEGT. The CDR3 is CASSHRGGGYNEQFF.

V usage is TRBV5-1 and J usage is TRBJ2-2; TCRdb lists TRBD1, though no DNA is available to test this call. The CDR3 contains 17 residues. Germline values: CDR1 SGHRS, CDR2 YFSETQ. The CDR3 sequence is CASSLLAARTNTGELFF.

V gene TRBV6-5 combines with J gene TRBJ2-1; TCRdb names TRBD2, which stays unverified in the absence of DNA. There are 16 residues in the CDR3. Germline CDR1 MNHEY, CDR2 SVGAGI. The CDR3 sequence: CASSYYSGLSYNEQFF.

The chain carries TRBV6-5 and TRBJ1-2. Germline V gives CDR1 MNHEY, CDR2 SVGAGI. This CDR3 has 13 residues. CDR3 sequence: CAASTSSLGGYTF.

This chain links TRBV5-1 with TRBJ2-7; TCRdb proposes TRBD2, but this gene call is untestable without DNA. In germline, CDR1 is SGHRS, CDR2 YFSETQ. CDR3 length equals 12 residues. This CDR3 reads CASGTSDYEQYF.

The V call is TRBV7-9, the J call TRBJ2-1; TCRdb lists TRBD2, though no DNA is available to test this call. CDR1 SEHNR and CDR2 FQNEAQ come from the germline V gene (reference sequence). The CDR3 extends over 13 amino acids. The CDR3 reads CASSLSSGLEQFF.

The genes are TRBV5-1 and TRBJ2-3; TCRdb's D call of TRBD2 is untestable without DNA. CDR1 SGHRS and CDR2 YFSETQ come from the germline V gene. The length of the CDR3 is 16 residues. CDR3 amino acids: CASNHRGSGRTDTQYF.

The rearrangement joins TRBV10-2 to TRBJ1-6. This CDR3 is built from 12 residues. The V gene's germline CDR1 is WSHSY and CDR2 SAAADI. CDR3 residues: CASSGGDSPLHF.

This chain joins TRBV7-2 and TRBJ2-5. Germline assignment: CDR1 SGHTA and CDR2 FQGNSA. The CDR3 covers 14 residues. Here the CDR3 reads CASSVAGDQETQYF.

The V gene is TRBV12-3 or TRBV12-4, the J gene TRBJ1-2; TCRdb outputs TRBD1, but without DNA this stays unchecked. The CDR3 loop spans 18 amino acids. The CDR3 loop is CASTPSSGRTGGNYGYTF.

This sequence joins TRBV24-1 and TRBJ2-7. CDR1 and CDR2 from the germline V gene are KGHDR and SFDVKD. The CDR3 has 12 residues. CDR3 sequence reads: CATSDSVGEQYF.

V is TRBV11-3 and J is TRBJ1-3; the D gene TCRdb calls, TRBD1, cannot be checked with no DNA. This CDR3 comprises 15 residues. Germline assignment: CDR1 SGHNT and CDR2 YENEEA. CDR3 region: CASSPRGDSGNTIYF.

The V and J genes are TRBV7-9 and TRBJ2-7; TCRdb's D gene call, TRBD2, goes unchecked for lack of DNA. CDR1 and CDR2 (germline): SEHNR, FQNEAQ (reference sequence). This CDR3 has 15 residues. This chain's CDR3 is CASSGKREAPYEQYF.

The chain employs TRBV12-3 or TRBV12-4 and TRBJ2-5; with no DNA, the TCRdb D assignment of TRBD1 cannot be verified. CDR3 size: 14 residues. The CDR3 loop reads CATQMGGIVETQYF.

CDR3 protein: CASSPPSQETQYF. The rearrangement uses TRBV18 and TRBJ2-5. CDR3 length equals 13 residues. CDR1 KGHSH and CDR2 LQKENI come from the germline V gene.